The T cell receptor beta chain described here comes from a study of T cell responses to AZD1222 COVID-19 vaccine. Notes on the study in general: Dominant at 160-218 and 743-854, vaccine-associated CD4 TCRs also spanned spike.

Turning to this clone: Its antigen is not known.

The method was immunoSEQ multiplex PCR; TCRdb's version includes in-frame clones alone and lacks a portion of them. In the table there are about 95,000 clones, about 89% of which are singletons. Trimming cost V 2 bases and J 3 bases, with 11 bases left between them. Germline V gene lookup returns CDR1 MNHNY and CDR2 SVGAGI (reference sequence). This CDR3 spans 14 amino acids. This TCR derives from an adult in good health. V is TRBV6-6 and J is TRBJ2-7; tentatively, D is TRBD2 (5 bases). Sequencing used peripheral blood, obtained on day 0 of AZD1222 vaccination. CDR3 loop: CASSYEAEVYEQYF. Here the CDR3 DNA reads TGTGCCAGCAGTTACGAAGCGGAGGTCTACGAGCAGTACTTC.